The clone carrying this TCR beta chain occurred once. Its antigen remains unidentified. This sample stems from a study of PD-1 blockade in classical Hodgkin lymphoma. Study observations and caveats: There was a significant rise in CD4+ TCR diversity by C4D1, with no such rise for CD8+. Prior therapy or disease activity may underlie the repertoire differences, whose causes remain undefined. Before treatment, complete responders showed about the same diversity as newly diagnosed patients. It was reported that newly diagnosed patients had less baseline TCR diversity than healthy donors.

V gave up 6 bases and J gave up 6 bases, with 17 bases separating them. The CDR3 consists of 14 residues. The germline gives CDR1 MNHNY, CDR2 SVGAGI (reference sequence). Measured with immunoSEQ multiplex PCR; TCRdb has only the in-frame clones, and not every one. Of roughly 31,000 clones detected, approximately 83% appear once; the ten largest clones hold around 2.4%. Exposure to brentuximab vedotin varied, and each patient had relapsed following autologous stem cell transplantation. Magnetic negative selection of thawed PBMCs was the method by which CD4+ T cells were purified. Sequencing was performed on CD4+ T cells from blood, taken at baseline. This clonotype originated in a human donor with classical Hodgkin lymphoma. V usage is TRBV6-6 and J usage is TRBJ1-1, with D possibly matching TRBD1 (5 bases). The chain's CDR3 is CASSSVGPAAEAFF. Written as DNA, the CDR3 is TGTGCCAGCAGCTCTGTGGGACCGGCCGCTGAAGCTTTCTTT.